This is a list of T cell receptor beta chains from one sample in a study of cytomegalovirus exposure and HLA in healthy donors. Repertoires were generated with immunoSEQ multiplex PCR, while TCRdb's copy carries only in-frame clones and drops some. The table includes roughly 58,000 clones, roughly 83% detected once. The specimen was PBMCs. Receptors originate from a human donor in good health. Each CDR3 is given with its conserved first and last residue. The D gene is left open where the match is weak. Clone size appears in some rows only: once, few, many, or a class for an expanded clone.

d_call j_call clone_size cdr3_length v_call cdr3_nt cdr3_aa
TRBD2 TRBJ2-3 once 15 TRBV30 TGTGCCTGGAGTTTGAATAGCGGGAATCTAGATACGCAGTATTTT CAWSLNSGNLDTQYF
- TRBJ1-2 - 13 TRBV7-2 TGTGCCAGCAGCCTGGGGGGGAACTATGGCTACACCTTC CASSLGGNYGYTF
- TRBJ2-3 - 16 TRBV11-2 TGTGCCAGCAGCTTAACTAGCCATCCAAGCACAGATACGCAGTATTTT CASSLTSHPSTDTQYF
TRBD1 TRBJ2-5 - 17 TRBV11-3 TGTGCCAGCAGCTACCCCCCGGGACAGACAATCCAAGAGACCCAGTACTTC CASSYPPGQTIQETQYF
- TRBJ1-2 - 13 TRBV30 TGTGCCTGGAGTGTACTATCAGGACAGCCCCTTTCCTTC CAWSVLSGQPLSF
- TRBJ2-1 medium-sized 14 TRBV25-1 TGTGCCAGCAGTGACCCCTCAGAATACAATGAGCAGTTCTTC CASSDPSEYNEQFF
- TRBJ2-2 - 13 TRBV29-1 TGCAGCGTTGCAGGGGTACTTACCGGGGAGCTGTTTTTT CSVAGVLTGELFF
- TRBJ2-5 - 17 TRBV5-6 TGTGCCAGCAGCTTGGCGAGAGGGGGTGGATTTCGGGAGACCCAGTACTTC CASSLARGGGFRETQYF
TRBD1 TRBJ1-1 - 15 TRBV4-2 TGTGCCAGCAGCCGACAGGGGGGGTTGAACACTGAAGCTTTCTTT CASSRQGGLNTEAFF
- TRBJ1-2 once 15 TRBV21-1 TGTGCCAGCACCTCCGGGACTTCCGATTACTATGGCTACACCTTC CASTSGTSDYYGYTF
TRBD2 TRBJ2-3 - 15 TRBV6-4 TGTGCCAGCAGACGGACTAGCGGGGGCACAGATACGCAGTATTTT CASRRTSGGTDTQYF
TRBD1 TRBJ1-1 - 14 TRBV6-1 TGTGCCAGCAGTTCCGGGACAGGGGAAACCGAAGCTTTCTTT CASSSGTGETEAFF
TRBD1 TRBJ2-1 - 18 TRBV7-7 TGTGCTAGCAGCAATGCACAAACAGCAGGGGGATCCTACAATGAGCAGTTCTTC CASSNAQTAGGSYNEQFF
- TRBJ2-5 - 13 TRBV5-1 TGCGCCAGCAGCCGCGAAATCCAAGAGACCCAGTACTTC CASSREIQETQYF
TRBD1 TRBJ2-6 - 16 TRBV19 TGTGCCAGTAGTGACAGGGGGGGGTCTGGGGCCAACGTCCTGACTTTC CASSDRGGSGANVLTF
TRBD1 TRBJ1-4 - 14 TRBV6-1 TGTGCCAGCAGTATGACAGGGTGGGATGAAAAACTGTTTTTT CASSMTGWDEKLFF
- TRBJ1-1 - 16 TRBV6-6 TGTGCCACCAAATCCGGGGGGCCGTATATGAACACTGAAGCTTTCTTT CATKSGGPYMNTEAFF
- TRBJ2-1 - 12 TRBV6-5 TGTGCCAGCAGTTTAAACAGTGATGAGCAGTTCTTC CASSLNSDEQFF
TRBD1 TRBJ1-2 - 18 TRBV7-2 TGTGCCAGCAGCTCCTGGGAGTTGTGGGACAGGGGGCTAAATGGCTACACCTTC CASSSWELWDRGLNGYTF
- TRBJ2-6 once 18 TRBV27 TGTGCCAGCAGTTTATTCCCCGATCCAGGGTCTGGGGCCAACGTCCTGACTTTC CASSLFPDPGSGANVLTF
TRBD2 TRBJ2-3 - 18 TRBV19 TGTGCCAGTAGCCCACTCGTTTGGTTAGCGGGGGGGGCAGATACGCAGTATTTT CASSPLVWLAGGADTQYF
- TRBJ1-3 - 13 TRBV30 TGTGCCTGGAGTTCAGGGTCTGGAAACACCATATATTTT CAWSSGSGNTIYF
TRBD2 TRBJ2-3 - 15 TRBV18 TGTGCCAGCTCACCGAGGACTAGCGGGTTAGATACGCAGTATTTT CASSPRTSGLDTQYF
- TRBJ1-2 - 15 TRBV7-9 TGTGCCAGCAGCTTAGATCCAGGGCGTGATGGTGGCTACACCTTC CASSLDPGRDGGYTF
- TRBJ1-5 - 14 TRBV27 TGTGCCAGCAAATTGAGACAGGGCAATCAGCCCCAGCATTTT CASKLRQGNQPQHF
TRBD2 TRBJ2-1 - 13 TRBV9 TGTGCCAGCAGCGAGCGGGGAGACAATGAGCAGTTCTTC CASSERGDNEQFF
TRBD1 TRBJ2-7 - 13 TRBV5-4 TGTGCCAGCAGCAACAGGGGCTCCTACGAGCAGTACTTC CASSNRGSYEQYF